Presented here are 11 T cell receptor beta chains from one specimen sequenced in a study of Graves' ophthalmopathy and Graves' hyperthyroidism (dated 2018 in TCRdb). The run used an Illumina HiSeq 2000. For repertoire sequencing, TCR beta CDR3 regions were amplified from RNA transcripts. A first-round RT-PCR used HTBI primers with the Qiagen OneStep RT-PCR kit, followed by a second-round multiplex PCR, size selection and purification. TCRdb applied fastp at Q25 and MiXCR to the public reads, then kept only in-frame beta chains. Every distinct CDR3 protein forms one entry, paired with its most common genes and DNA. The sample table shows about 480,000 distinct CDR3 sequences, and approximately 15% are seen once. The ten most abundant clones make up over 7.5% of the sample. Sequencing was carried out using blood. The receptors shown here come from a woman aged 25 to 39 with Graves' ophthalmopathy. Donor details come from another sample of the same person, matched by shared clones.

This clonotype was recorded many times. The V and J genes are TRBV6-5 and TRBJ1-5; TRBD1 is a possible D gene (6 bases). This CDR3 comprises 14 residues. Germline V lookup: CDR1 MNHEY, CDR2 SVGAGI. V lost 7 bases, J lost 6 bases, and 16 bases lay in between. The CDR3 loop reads CASITGGRGQPQHF. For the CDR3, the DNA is TGTGCCAGCATCACGGGGGGGCGAGGTCAGCCCCAGCATTTT.

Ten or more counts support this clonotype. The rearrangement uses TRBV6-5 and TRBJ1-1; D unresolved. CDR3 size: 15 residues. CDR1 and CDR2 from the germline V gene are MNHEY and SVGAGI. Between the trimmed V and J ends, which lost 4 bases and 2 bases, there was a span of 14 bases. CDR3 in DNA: TGTGCCAGCAGTTCGGGCCCAAACGTTAACACTGAAGCTTTCTTT. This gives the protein CASSSGPNVNTEAFF.

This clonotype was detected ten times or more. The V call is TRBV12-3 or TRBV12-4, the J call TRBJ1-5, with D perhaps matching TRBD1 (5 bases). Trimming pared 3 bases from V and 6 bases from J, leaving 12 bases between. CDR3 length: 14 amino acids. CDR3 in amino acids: CASSFGTHVQPQHF. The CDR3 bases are TGTGCCAGCAGTTTCGGGACCCACGTTCAGCCCCAGCATTTT.

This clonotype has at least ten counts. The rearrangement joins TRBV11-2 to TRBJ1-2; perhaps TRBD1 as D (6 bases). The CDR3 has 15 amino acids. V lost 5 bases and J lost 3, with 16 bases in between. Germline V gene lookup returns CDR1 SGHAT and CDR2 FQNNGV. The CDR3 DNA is TGTGCCAGCAGCCCTAGGTGGGGGCATTACTATGGCTACACCTTC. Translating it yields CASSPRWGHYYGYTF. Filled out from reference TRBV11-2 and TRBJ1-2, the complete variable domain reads EAGVAQSPRYKIIEKRQSVAFWCNPISGHATLYWYQQILGQGPKLLIQFQNNGVVDDSQLPKDRFSAERLKGVDSTLKIQPAKLEDSAVYLCASSPRWGHYYGYTFGSGTRLTVV.

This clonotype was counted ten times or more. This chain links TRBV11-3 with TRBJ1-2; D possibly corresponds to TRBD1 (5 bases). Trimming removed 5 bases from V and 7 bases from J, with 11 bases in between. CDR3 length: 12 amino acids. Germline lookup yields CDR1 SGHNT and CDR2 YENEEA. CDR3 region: CASSPHGGGYTF. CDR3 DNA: TGTGCCAGCAGCCCGCACGGGGGTGGCTACACCTTC. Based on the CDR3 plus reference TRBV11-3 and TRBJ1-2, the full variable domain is EAGVVQSPRYKIIEKKQPVAFWCNPISGHNTLYWYLQNLGQGPELLIRYENEEAVDDSQLPKDRFSAERLKGVDSTLKIQPAELGDSAVYLCASSPHGGGYTFGSGTRLTVV.

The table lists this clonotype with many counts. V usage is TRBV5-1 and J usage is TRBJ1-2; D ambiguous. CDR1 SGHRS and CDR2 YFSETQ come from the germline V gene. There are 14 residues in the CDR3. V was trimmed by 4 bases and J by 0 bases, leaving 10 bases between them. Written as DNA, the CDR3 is TGCGCCAGCAGCCTACAGACGGCTAACTATGGCTACACCTTC. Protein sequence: CASSLQTANYGYTF.

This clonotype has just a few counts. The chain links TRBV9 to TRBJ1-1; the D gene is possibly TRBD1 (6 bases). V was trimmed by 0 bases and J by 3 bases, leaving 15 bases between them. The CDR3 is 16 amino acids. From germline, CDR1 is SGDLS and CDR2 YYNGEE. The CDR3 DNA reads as TGTGCCAGCAGCGTAGAACCACAGGGATTTGACACTGAAGCTTTCTTT. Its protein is CASSVEPQGFDTEAFF.

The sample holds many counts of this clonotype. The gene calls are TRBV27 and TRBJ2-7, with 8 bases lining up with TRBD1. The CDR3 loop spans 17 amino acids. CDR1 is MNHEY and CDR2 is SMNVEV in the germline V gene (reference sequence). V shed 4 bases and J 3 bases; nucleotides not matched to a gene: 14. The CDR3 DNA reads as TGTGCCAGCAGTTCGCAGGGGGCCAGGCTAGGGGGCTACGAGCAGTACTTC. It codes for CASSSQGARLGGYEQYF.

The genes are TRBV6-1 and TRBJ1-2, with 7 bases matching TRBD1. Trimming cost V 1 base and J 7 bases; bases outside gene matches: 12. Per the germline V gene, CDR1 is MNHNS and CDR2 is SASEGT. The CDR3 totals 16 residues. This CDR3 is CASSEGTRAGGRGYTF. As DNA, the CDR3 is TGTGCCAGCAGTGAAGGTACCCGGGCAGGGGGTCGTGGCTACACCTTC.

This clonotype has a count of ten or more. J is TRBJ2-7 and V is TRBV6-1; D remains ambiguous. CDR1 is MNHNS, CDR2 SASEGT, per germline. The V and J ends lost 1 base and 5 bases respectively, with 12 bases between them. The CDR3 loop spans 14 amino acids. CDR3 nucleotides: TGTGCCAGCAGTGAAGGGGCCCGGTCCCACGAGCAGTACTTC. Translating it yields CASSEGARSHEQYF.

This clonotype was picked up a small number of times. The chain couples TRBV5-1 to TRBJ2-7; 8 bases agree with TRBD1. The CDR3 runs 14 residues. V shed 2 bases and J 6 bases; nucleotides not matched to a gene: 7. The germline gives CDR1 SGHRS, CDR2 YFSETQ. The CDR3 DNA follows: TGCGCCAGCAGCTTACTACAGGGGGTTAGCGAGCAGTACTTC. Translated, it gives CASSLLQGVSEQYF.